The next 20 T cell receptor beta chains were all read from a single sample in a study of a mutant IDH1 vaccine in newly diagnosed glioma. Antigens of these TCRs are unknown. Time point given: week 35, safety follow-up. Vaccination used 300 ug of mutant IDH1 20-mer peptide per dose, with topical imiquimod. TCRdb's table, derived via immunoSEQ multiplex PCR, lists solely in-frame clones and lacks some. The sample holds more than 60,000 clones, 74% seen once. The material sequenced was PBMCs, taken from a glioma patient whose treatment included an IDH1 peptide vaccine. These receptors were obtained from a middle-aged man with glioma.

This clone is labeled medium-sized. The chain carries TRBV5-1 and TRBJ1-2; perhaps TRBD1 as D (6 bases). Between the trimmed V and J ends, which lost 7 bases and 6 bases, there was a span of 16 bases. The germline gives CDR1 SGHRS, CDR2 YFSETQ. CDR3 length equals 13 residues. CDR3 coding DNA: TGCGCCAGCGCCGTGGGGGGCGGAGATGGCTACACCTTC. This codes for CASAVGGGDGYTF.

The chain combines TRBV18 with TRBJ2-5, with D possibly called TRBD1 or TRBD2 (6 bases each). The CDR3 is 13 amino acids. The V end was cut by 4 bases, the J end by 5 bases, with 11 bases between. CDR1 is KGHSH and CDR2 is LQKENI in the germline V gene. The DNA of the CDR3 is TGTGCCAGCTCACAGGGGGGACGGGAGACCCAGTACTTC. It encodes CASSQGGRETQYF.

This chain connects TRBV30 to TRBJ1-4; the D gene is possibly TRBD1 (5 bases). The CDR3 contains 13 residues. The germline V gene has CDR1 GTSNPN and CDR2 SVGIG (reference sequence). V lost 7 bases and J lost 0, with 9 bases in between. DNA of the CDR3: TGTGCCTTATCGGGGGCAACTAATGAAAAACTGTTTTTT. Translated, it gives CALSGATNEKLFF.

V gene TRBV5-4 combines with J gene TRBJ1-3; D is unclear. Germline V gives CDR1 SGHNT, CDR2 YYREEE (reference sequence). This CDR3 comprises 14 residues. V was clipped by 3 bases and J by 5 bases, with 12 bases between them. As DNA, the CDR3 is TGTGCCAGCAGCTCCAATGGGAGAAGAAACACCATATATTTT. Protein sequence: CASSSNGRRNTIYF.

The V gene is TRBV19, the J gene TRBJ1-5; tentative D call: TRBD1 (6 bases). Trimming removed 7 bases at V and 5 bases at J, with 18 bases between. Germline V CDR1 and CDR2: LNHDA, SQIVND (reference sequence). There are 15 residues in the CDR3. Here the CDR3 reads CASTFSGGGHQPQHF. The CDR3, as DNA: TGTGCCAGTACCTTTTCAGGAGGGGGTCATCAGCCCCAGCATTTT.

This clone was detected only once. This rearrangement joins TRBV9 to TRBJ2-1; TRBD2 matches 12 bases. V gave up 0 bases and J gave up 10 bases; unmatched junction bases: 8. The CDR3 is made up of 16 amino acids. Germline lookup yields CDR1 SGDLS and CDR2 YYNGEE. The CDR3 DNA sequence: TGTGCCAGCAGCGTAGTGGCTAGCGGGGGGGCGAAGGAGCAGTTCTTC. It is translated as CASSVVASGGAKEQFF.

The V gene is TRBV6-5, the J gene TRBJ2-3; D gene ambiguous. This CDR3 region has 15 residues. CDR1 is MNHEY, CDR2 SVGAGI, per germline. V gave up 5 bases and J gave up 8 bases, with 20 bases separating them. CDR3: CASSQPSRAFATQYF. CDR3 in DNA: TGTGCCAGCAGTCAGCCGAGTAGGGCGTTTGCTACGCAGTATTTT.

This clone has a handful of counts. This chain joins TRBV4-1 and TRBJ1-6; a possible D gene is TRBD1 (6 bases). The CDR3 extends over 13 amino acids. The V and J ends lost 5 bases and 8 bases respectively, with 10 bases between them. The germline V gene has CDR1 MGHRA and CDR2 YSYEKL. In nucleotides, the CDR3 is TGCGCCAGCAGCGGACCAGGGGATTCACCCCTCCACTTT. Protein: CASSGPGDSPLHF.

The genes are TRBV7-9 and TRBJ1-4, with D perhaps matching TRBD1 (5 bases). V was cut by 3 bases and J by 7 bases, with 15 bases left in between. Per the germline V gene, CDR1 is SEHNR and CDR2 is FQNEAQ (reference sequence). The CDR3 is 15 residues long. CDR3 nucleotide sequence: TGTGCCAGCAGCTTGGGGCGGGGGGGGACTGAAAAACTGTTTTTT. This gives the protein CASSLGRGGTEKLFF.

The chain carries TRBV6-1 and TRBJ1-2; TRBD1 matches at 8 bases. J lost 0 bases, V lost 2 bases, and 5 bases had no gene match. The CDR3 is 16 residues long. In germline, CDR1 is MNHNS, CDR2 SASEGT. The CDR3 DNA follows: TGTGCCAGCAGTGAACGAGGACAGGGCACTAACTATGGCTACACCTTC. It encodes CASSERGQGTNYGYTF.

The rearrangement uses TRBV30 and TRBJ2-1; D is ambiguous. Germline-derived CDR1 and CDR2 are GTSNPN and SVGIG (reference sequence). The CDR3 has 13 amino acids. Trimming cost V 4 bases and J 9 bases, with 16 bases left between them. CDR3: CAWTLDPSSEQFF. The CDR3, as DNA: TGTGCCTGGACGCTGGATCCAAGCAGTGAGCAGTTCTTC.

The chain links TRBV7-2 to TRBJ2-2; 8 nucleotides line up with TRBD1. The ends lost 5 bases at V and 6 bases at J; junction bases unmatched: 8. This CDR3 is built from 15 residues. Germline CDR1 SGHTA, CDR2 FQGNSA. This chain's CDR3 is CASSPDRGAAGELFF. CDR3 in DNA: TGTGCCAGCAGCCCCGACAGGGGTGCCGCCGGGGAGCTGTTTTTT. The variable domain in full, with the rest retrieved from reference TRBV7-2 and TRBJ2-2, is GAGVSQSPSNKVTEKGKDVELRCDPISGHTALYWYRQSLGQGLEFLIYFQGNSAPDKSGLPSDRFSAERTGGSVSTLTIQRTQQEDSAVYLCASSPDRGAAGELFFGEGSRLTVL.

The V call is TRBV14, the J call TRBJ2-3; no definite D call. This CDR3 contains 15 residues. The germline V and J ends were trimmed by 0 bases and 2 bases, with 9 bases remaining between them. Germline values: CDR1 SGHDN, CDR2 FVKESK. The CDR3 DNA follows: TGTGCCAGCAGCCAAGATCACTCACTCACAGATACGCAGTATTTT. This encodes CASSQDHSLTDTQYF.

This chain uses TRBV6-5 with TRBJ1-5; D gene uncertain. Germline-derived CDR1 and CDR2 are MNHEY and SVGAGI. Trimming took 6 bases from V and 7 from J, leaving 10 bases between them. CDR3 length equals 12 residues. CDR3 in DNA: TGTGCCAGCAGCCCCGGTCCCCAGCCCCAGCATTTT. Its translation: CASSPGPQPQHF.

The rearrangement uses TRBV30 and TRBJ2-2, with D perhaps TRBD1 (7 bases). Germline V CDR1 and CDR2: GTSNPN, SVGIG (reference sequence). This CDR3 is built from 17 residues. The V gene lost 5 bases and the J gene lost 1 base, with 20 bases spanning the gap. CDR3 nucleotides: TGTGCCTGGCAGCCGCAGGGGGGCGCGAAGAACACCGGGGAGCTGTTTTTT. It encodes CAWQPQGGAKNTGELFF.

This chain connects TRBV6-1 to TRBJ2-2; tentatively, D is TRBD2 (5 bases). Trimming took off 7 bases at V and 6 bases at J, with 15 bases between the two ends. CDR1 is MNHNS, CDR2 SASEGT, per germline. This CDR3 region has 14 residues. In DNA, the CDR3 is TGTGCCAGCAACCTTGAGGGATCCTCCGGGGAGCTGTTTTTT. Translated: CASNLEGSSGELFF.

The rearrangement links TRBV7-2 to TRBJ2-7; 9 bases are a match to TRBD2. Germline assignment: CDR1 SGHTA and CDR2 FQGNSA. With 5 bases clipped from V and 6 bases from J, the junction kept 11 bases outside the gene matches. CDR3 length: 15 residues. The CDR3 loop reads CASSRAGSGGFEQYF. DNA of the CDR3: TGTGCCAGCAGCCGTGCCGGCAGCGGGGGGTTCGAGCAGTACTTC.

J is TRBJ2-7 and V is TRBV14; 9 bases line up with TRBD2. V trimming: 1 base; J trimming: 3 bases; junction bases outside the gene matches: 7. Germline V lookup: CDR1 SGHDN, CDR2 FVKESK. The CDR3 has 16 residues. The CDR3 region has the DNA TGTGCCAGCAGCCAAGGTCCACTAGCGGGCCTCTACGAGCAGTACTTC. This sequence encodes CASSQGPLAGLYEQYF.

This chain uses TRBV7-9 with TRBJ2-5; D tentatively fits TRBD1 or TRBD2 (6 bases each). The CDR3 extends over 16 amino acids. Trimming pared 5 bases from V and 0 bases from J, leaving 16 bases between. The germline V gene has CDR1 SEHNR and CDR2 FQNEAQ (reference sequence). The CDR3 is CASSTSRQGYQETQYF. The CDR3, as DNA: TGTGCCAGCAGCACTAGCAGGCAGGGGTACCAAGAGACCCAGTACTTC.

The chain uses TRBV19 and TRBJ1-4; TRBD1 matches at 11 bases. Germline CDR1 LNHDA, CDR2 SQIVND (reference sequence). Trimming took 9 bases from V and 7 from J; bases not matched to a gene: 4. The CDR3 runs to 13 residues. The chain's CDR3 is CASRTGGGEKLFF. The CDR3 DNA is TGTGCCAGCAGGACAGGGGGCGGTGAAAAACTGTTTTTT.